The 27 T cell receptor beta chains below all came from one sample that was sequenced in a study of T cell responses to AZD1222 COVID-19 vaccine. Profiled with immunoSEQ multiplex PCR; TCRdb holds only in-frame clones, not every one. The sample yields fewer than 130,000 clones, roughly four fifths seen once. This specimen was peripheral blood, taken on day 0 of AZD1222 vaccination. These receptors were taken from an adult in good health.

This clone was seen just once. V and J are TRBV5-8 and TRBJ1-2; D gene uncertain. Germline V gene lookup returns CDR1 SGHTS and CDR2 YDEGEE. V was clipped by 2 bases and J by 8 bases, with 13 bases between them. This CDR3 has 13 residues. The CDR3 sequence: CASSLSQRGGYTF. Written as DNA, the CDR3 is TGTGCCAGCAGCTTATCCCAACGAGGGGGCTACACCTTC.

The rearrangement joins TRBV3-1 (or the pseudogene TRBV3-2) to TRBJ1-2, with D unclear. Deletions cut 6 bases from V and 8 bases from J, with 10 bases between. CDR3 length: 11 amino acids. Germline V gives CDR1 LGHDT, CDR2 YNNKEL (reference sequence). CDR3 amino acids: CASRASRGYTF. The CDR3, as DNA: TGTGCCAGCAGAGCTTCCCGGGGCTACACCTTC.

The CDR3 DNA reads as TGTGCCAGCACTTATAGCGGGAGGGACGGCGGGGAGCTGTTTTTT. Its translation is CASTYSGRDGGELFF. This chain uses TRBV6-2 or TRBV6-3 with TRBJ2-2; 11 nucleotides line up with TRBD2. Germline V lookup: CDR1 MNHEY, CDR2 SVGEGT. Unmatched junction bases numbered 8, after V lost 7 bases and J lost 7 bases. The CDR3 sequence is 15 residues long.

V is TRBV5-1 and J is TRBJ1-4; D is uncertain. This CDR3 contains 14 residues. Looked up from germline, CDR1 is SGHRS and CDR2 is YFSETQ. V gave up 0 bases and J gave up 0 bases, with 3 bases separating them. CDR3 nucleotide sequence: TGCGCCAGCAGCTTGGCGGCAACTAATGAAAAACTGTTTTTT. The encoded protein is CASSLAATNEKLFF.

The rearrangement joins TRBV5-1 to TRBJ2-1; 13 positions match TRBD2. V lost 6 bases to trimming and J lost 10 bases; unmatched junction nucleotides: 10. The CDR3 is 15 amino acids. Germline V lookup: CDR1 SGHRS, CDR2 YFSETQ. The CDR3 reads CASTPRTSGGGEQFF. The CDR3 DNA sequence: TGCGCCAGCACGCCGCGGACTAGCGGGGGTGGGGAGCAGTTCTTC.

The chain combines TRBV18 with TRBJ2-7; 8 positions match TRBD2. This CDR3 contains 20 residues. Germline values: CDR1 KGHSH, CDR2 LQKENI. J lost 3 bases, V lost 1 base, and 20 bases had no gene match. CDR3 bases: TGTGCCAGCTCACCACAAACTGGGGGAACTAGCGGAGCTACTAGCTACGAGCAGTACTTC. This translates into CASSPQTGGTSGATSYEQYF.

Only a few counts were recorded for this clone. Within the sample, other DNA sequences also encode this same CDR3. The V and J genes are TRBV6-5 and TRBJ1-1; D is unresolved. V lost 6 bases and J 0 bases, leaving 8 bases between the germline ends. The germline V gene encodes CDR1 MNHEY and CDR2 SVGAGI. The length of the CDR3 is 13 residues. The CDR3 loop is CASSLGMNTEAFF. CDR3 bases: TGTGCCAGCAGCCTAGGCATGAACACTGAAGCTTTCTTT.

This chain connects TRBV19 to TRBJ2-5, with a possible D match to TRBD2 (5 bases). Germline assignment: CDR1 LNHDA and CDR2 SQIVND (reference sequence). The germline V and J ends were trimmed by 4 bases and 3 bases, with 6 bases remaining between them. The CDR3 loop spans 12 amino acids. The CDR3 loop reads CASSRGKETQYF. The CDR3 DNA follows: TGTGCCAGTAGTAGAGGGAAAGAGACCCAGTACTTC.

This sequence joins TRBV13 and TRBJ1-1; possible D gene TRBD1, 5 bases. V lost 5 bases, J lost 5 bases, and 18 bases lay in between. Per the germline V gene, CDR1 is PRHDT and CDR2 is FYEKMQ (reference sequence). This CDR3 has 15 amino acids. The CDR3 DNA reads as TGTGCCAGCAGCGCTACTCAGGGTAGGGTGACTGAAGCTTTCTTT. Its translation is CASSATQGRVTEAFF.

This rearrangement joins TRBV2 to TRBJ1-1; a weak D match, TRBD1 (6 bases). This CDR3 spans 15 amino acids. CDR1 and CDR2 (germline): SNHLY, FYNNEI. V was trimmed by 6 bases and J by 1 base, leaving 15 bases between them. As DNA, the CDR3 is TGTGCCAGCAGGGCGAACAGGGCCGGGAACACTGAAGCTTTCTTT. This gives the protein CASRANRAGNTEAFF.

The rearrangement joins TRBV6-7 to TRBJ2-7; 7 nucleotides match TRBD1. TRBV6-7 carries the ORF label, with uncertain function. The V segment lost 10 bases and the J segment 2 bases; nucleotides outside the gene matches: 11. The CDR3 length is 14 residues. The CDR3 reads CATTTGQVPYEQYF. The CDR3 nucleotides read TGTGCCACAACGACCGGACAGGTTCCCTACGAGCAGTACTTC.

V usage is TRBV28 and J usage is TRBJ1-2; 8 nucleotides line up with TRBD1. V shed 8 bases and J 5 bases; nucleotides not matched to a gene: 7. Germline CDR1 MDHEN, CDR2 SYDVKM. The CDR3 covers 13 residues. The CDR3 spells CASSGGARYGYTF. CDR3 nucleotide sequence: TGTGCCAGCTCAGGGGGCGCGCGATATGGCTACACCTTC.

This chain joins TRBV5-4 and TRBJ2-6; maybe TRBD1 (7 bases). The CDR3 is made up of 16 amino acids. Germline CDR1 reads SGHNT; CDR2 reads YYREEE (reference sequence). Trimming took off 4 bases at V and 0 bases at J, with 11 bases between the two ends. CDR3 protein: CASSPGGISGANVLTF. The CDR3 DNA sequence: TGTGCCAGCAGCCCAGGGGGGATCTCTGGGGCCAACGTCCTGACTTTC. Together with reference TRBV5-4 and TRBJ2-6, the CDR3 gives the full variable domain: ETGVTQSPTHLIKTRGQQVTLRCSSQSGHNTVSWYQQALGQGPQFIFQYYREEENGRGNFPPRFSGLQFPNYSSELNVNALELDDSALYLCASSPGGISGANVLTFGAGSRLTVL.

In regard to this clone: Its ends do not fully match the called genes, so a read error is possible. The chain carries TRBV9 and TRBJ2-3; D remains ambiguous. This CDR3 region has 15 residues. Germline V lookup: CDR1 SGDLS, CDR2 YYNGEE. As DNA, the CDR3 is TGTGCCAGCAGCGTAGAGTCCTCCCCCGCAGAGACGCAGTATTTT. It is translated as CASSVESSPAETQYF.

This clone was seen only once. The chain has TRBV9 and TRBJ1-4; possible D gene TRBD1, 5 bases. This CDR3 spans 15 amino acids. CDR1 is SGDLS and CDR2 is YYNGEE in the germline V gene. The ends were cut back, 3 bases at V and 4 bases at J, with 13 bases in the middle. The CDR3 DNA follows: TGTGCCAGCAGCGCCATACCAGGGAGTAATGAAAAACTGTTTTTT. Amino acid sequence: CASSAIPGSNEKLFF.

The chain employs TRBV27 and TRBJ2-4; 8 bases align to TRBD1. This CDR3 region has 18 residues. Germline V gives CDR1 MNHEY, CDR2 SMNVEV (reference sequence). Germline trimming cut 7 bases from V and 3 bases from J; bases unmatched to any gene: 17. The CDR3 reads CASNRHQGAGKNKNIQYF. CDR3 DNA sequence: TGTGCCAGCAATCGACATCAGGGGGCAGGGAAAAACAAAAACATTCAGTACTTC.

This clone is a singleton in its sample. The J gene is TRBJ2-5, the V gene TRBV7-2, with D perhaps matching TRBD2 (7 bases). This CDR3 is built from 14 residues. CDR1 is SGHTA and CDR2 is FQGNSA in the germline V gene. Trimming stripped 7 bases from V and 1 base from J, with 13 bases between. The CDR3 bases are TGTGCCAGCATCAAGGGGGGGGCCCAAGAGACCCAGTACTTC. This codes for CASIKGGAQETQYF.

This clone was detected only once. The chain has TRBV5-4 and TRBJ2-5; no firm D call. Germline V gene sequence: CDR1 SGHNT, CDR2 YYREEE (reference sequence). V was trimmed by 4 bases and J by 5 bases, leaving 24 bases between them. The CDR3 runs to 17 residues. CDR3 protein: CASSQVNDFALRETQYF. The CDR3 DNA reads as TGTGCCAGCAGCCAAGTAAACGACTTCGCCCTACGGGAGACCCAGTACTTC.

This chain uses TRBV7-2 with TRBJ1-3; 10 nucleotides line up with TRBD1. CDR1 SGHTA and CDR2 FQGNSA come from the germline V gene. This CDR3 is built from 15 residues. Trimming cost V 4 bases and J 4 bases; bases outside gene matches: 4. Here the CDR3 reads CASSSGQGLGNTIYF. The CDR3 DNA sequence: TGTGCCAGCAGCTCGGGACAGGGGCTCGGAAACACCATATATTTT. Together with reference TRBV7-2 and TRBJ1-3, the CDR3 gives the full variable domain: GAGVSQSPSNKVTEKGKDVELRCDPISGHTALYWYRQSLGQGLEFLIYFQGNSAPDKSGLPSDRFSAERTGGSVSTLTIQRTQQEDSAVYLCASSSGQGLGNTIYFGEGSWLTVV.

The genes are TRBV7-2 and TRBJ2-1; D gene ambiguous. Germline CDR1 SGHTA, CDR2 FQGNSA. V shed 5 bases and J shed 7 bases, with 12 bases lying between them. This CDR3 has 13 amino acids. CDR3 nucleotides: TGTGCCAGCAGCCCGGTCCTTGTTAATGAGCAGTTCTTC. Its translation is CASSPVLVNEQFF.

This clone came up a few times. The V and J genes are TRBV6-5 and TRBJ1-3, with D maybe TRBD1 (6 bases). V shed 7 bases and J shed 0 bases, with 10 bases lying between them. The CDR3 consists of 14 residues. CDR1 and CDR2 (germline): MNHEY, SVGAGI. The CDR3 DNA reads as TGTGCCAGCATACCCAGGGGCTCTGGAAACACCATATATTTT. It translates to CASIPRGSGNTIYF.

This chain uses TRBV30 with TRBJ1-3, with no clear D. Germline V CDR1 and CDR2: GTSNPN, SVGIG (reference sequence). This CDR3 is 15 amino acids long. V lost 5 bases, J lost 1 base, and 15 bases lay in between. The CDR3 here is CAWRWPGSSGNTIYF. CDR3 nucleotides: TGTGCCTGGCGATGGCCCGGGAGTTCTGGAAACACCATATATTTT. Full variable domain (missing parts from reference TRBV30 and TRBJ1-3): SQTIHQWPATLVQPVGSPLSLECTVEGTSNPNLYWYRQAAGRGLQLLFYSVGIGQISSEVPQNLSASRPQDRQFILSSKKLLLSDSGFYLCAWRWPGSSGNTIYFGEGSWLTVV.

The rearrangement uses TRBV24-1 and TRBJ1-1; no clear D gene. There are 13 residues in the CDR3. Trimming removed 8 bases from V and 0 bases from J, with 9 bases in between. Looked up from germline, CDR1 is KGHDR and CDR2 is SFDVKD. The CDR3 region has the DNA TGTGCCACCATAGATCGGATGAACACTGAAGCTTTCTTT. Translated, it gives CATIDRMNTEAFF.

There are a few counts of this clone. The chain has TRBV7-9 and TRBJ2-3, with D unresolved. V lost 6 bases, J lost 2 bases, and 6 bases lay in between. Germline V gene lookup returns CDR1 SEHNR and CDR2 FQNEAQ (reference sequence). This CDR3 is 12 amino acids long. The CDR3 nucleotides read TGTGCCAGCAGACCCCACACAGATACGCAGTATTTT. Protein: CASRPHTDTQYF. Looking up the rest from reference TRBV7-9 and TRBJ2-3 gives the full variable domain: DTGVSQNPRHKITKRGQNVTFRCDPISEHNRLYWYRQTLGQGPEFLTYFQNEAQLEKSRLLSDRFSAERPKGSFSTLEIQRTEQGDSAMYLCASRPHTDTQYFGPGTRLTVL.

V is TRBV7-9 and J is TRBJ2-7; 8 bases are shared with TRBD2. Germline values: CDR1 SEHNR, CDR2 FQNEAQ (reference sequence). Trimming removed 3 bases from V and 0 bases from J; junction bases left unmatched: 4. The CDR3 runs 15 residues. CDR3 sequence (DNA): TGTGCCAGCAGCTTTGACGGGGGGGCCTCCTACGAGCAGTACTTC. It specifies CASSFDGGASYEQYF.

The chain is built from TRBV28 and TRBJ2-7, with D perhaps TRBD1 (6 bases). CDR1 MDHEN and CDR2 SYDVKM come from the germline V gene. There are 16 residues in the CDR3. V was trimmed by 3 bases and J by 2 bases, leaving 17 bases between them. The CDR3 loop is CASSLGPPQGTYEQYF. The CDR3 bases are TGTGCCAGCAGTTTGGGCCCCCCTCAGGGGACCTACGAGCAGTACTTC.

V is TRBV24-1 and J is TRBJ2-3; 9 bases fit TRBD1. V lost 4 bases to trimming and J lost 5 bases; unmatched junction nucleotides: 6. The germline V gene encodes CDR1 KGHDR and CDR2 SFDVKD. This CDR3 has 15 residues. CDR3 sequence (DNA): TGTGCCACCAGTGAAATAACAGGGGGCGTAGATACGCAGTATTTT. Translation gives CATSEITGGVDTQYF.